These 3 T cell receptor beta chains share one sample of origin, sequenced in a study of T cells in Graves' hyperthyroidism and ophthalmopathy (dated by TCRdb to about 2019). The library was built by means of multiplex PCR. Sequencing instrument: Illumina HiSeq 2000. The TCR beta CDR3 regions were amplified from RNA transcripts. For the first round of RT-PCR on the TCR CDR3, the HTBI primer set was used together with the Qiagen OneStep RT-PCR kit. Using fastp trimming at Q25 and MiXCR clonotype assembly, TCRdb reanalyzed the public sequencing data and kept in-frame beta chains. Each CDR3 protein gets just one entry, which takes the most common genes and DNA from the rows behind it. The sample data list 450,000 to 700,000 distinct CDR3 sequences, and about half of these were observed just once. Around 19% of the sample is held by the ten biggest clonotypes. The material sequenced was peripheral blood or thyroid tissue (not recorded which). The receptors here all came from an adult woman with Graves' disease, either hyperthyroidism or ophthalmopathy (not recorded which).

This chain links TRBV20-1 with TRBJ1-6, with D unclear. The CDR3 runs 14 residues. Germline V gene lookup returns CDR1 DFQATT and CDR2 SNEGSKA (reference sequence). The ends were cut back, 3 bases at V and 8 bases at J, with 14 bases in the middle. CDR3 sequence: CSASAGEAYSPLHF. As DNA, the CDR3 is TGCAGTGCTAGTGCCGGGGAGGCCTATTCACCCCTCCACTTT.

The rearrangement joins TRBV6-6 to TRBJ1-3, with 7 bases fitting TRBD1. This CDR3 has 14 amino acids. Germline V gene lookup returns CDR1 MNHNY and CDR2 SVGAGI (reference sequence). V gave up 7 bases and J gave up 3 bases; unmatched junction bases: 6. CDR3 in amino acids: CASTLTGVGNTIYF. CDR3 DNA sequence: TGTGCCAGCACGCTAACAGGGGTTGGAAACACCATATATTTT.

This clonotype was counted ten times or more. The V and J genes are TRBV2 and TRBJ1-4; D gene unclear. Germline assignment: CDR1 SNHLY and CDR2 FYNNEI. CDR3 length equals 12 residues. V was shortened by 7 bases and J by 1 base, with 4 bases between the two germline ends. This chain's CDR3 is CASTQTNEKLFF. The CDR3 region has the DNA TGTGCCAGCACCCAAACTAATGAAAAACTGTTTTTT. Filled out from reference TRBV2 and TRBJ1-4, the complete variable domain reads EPEVTQTPSHQVTQMGQEVILRCVPISNHLYFYWYRQILGQKVEFLVSFYNNEISEKSEIFDDQFSVERPDGSNFTLKIRSTKLEDSAMYFCASTQTNEKLFFGSGTQLSVL.